This entry features one TCR beta chain sequence. The data are from a study of blood T cell repertoires in COVID-19. CDR3 length: 13 amino acids. Trimming removed 2 bases from V and 2 bases from J, with 6 bases in between. Germline CDR1 LNHDA, CDR2 SQIVND (reference sequence). Original analysis: Estimation of nucleated cell counts relied on the amplification of reference gene primers. The table came from immunoSEQ multiplex PCR; TCRdb's copy has only in-frame clones and leaves some out. V and J calls plus clone size are reproduced from that table; the DNA served to infer D and trimming. The sample has a few hundred thousand clones, 70% to 90% seen once.

The sample taken for sequencing was peripheral blood. The rearrangement joins TRBV19 to TRBJ1-1, with no clear D. This receptor was taken from a man between 18 and 35 years old with active or convalescent COVID-19. CDR3: CASSINYNTEAFF. DNA of the CDR3: TGTGCCAGTAGTATAAACTACAACACTGAAGCTTTCTTT.